The 3 T cell receptor beta chains reported below all come from one sample, sequenced in a study of prognosis after radiotherapy for stage I lung cancer. Multiplex PCR in two rounds served to amplify TCR beta CDR3 from genomic DNA. Primers targeting each individual TRBV and TRBJ gene were applied in first-round PCR. One entry per CDR3 protein, called by TCRdb with MiXCR from the multiplex PCR reads. The sample has around 15,000 distinct CDR3 sequences, approximately 46% seen once. Sequencing was performed on PBMCs, taken before or after stereotactic body radiation therapy (not recorded which). The receptor source for this set is a donor aged 50 or older with non-small cell lung cancer.

Comments on this clonotype: The DNA is omitted, as the CDR3 cannot be located on it reliably, and the CDR3 follows TCRdb's listing. The genes are TRBV15 and TRBJ1-2. Germline CDR1 and CDR2: LNHNV and YYDKDF (reference sequence). With termini counted, the CDR3 has 19 amino acids. CDR3 amino acids: CATSIYLCSVVAYDYGYTF.

This clonotype was counted ten times or more. The chain recombines TRBV5-1 with TRBJ2-3; 8 bases match TRBD2. V shed 6 bases, J shed 6 bases, and the junction held 6 bases outside the gene matches. The germline V gene encodes CDR1 SGHRS and CDR2 YFSETQ. The CDR3 extends over 13 amino acids. CDR3 region: CASTQRGSDTQYF. CDR3 in DNA: TGCGCCAGCACTCAGCGGGGGTCCGATACGCAGTATTTT.

With regard to this clonotype: With only one base between it and a far larger clone, this is likely a read error. This chain links TRBV24-1 with TRBJ2-7; no firm D call. This CDR3 is 14 amino acids long. Per the germline V gene, CDR1 is KGHDR and CDR2 is SFDVKD. The V and J ends lost 6 bases and 3 bases respectively, with 14 bases between them. The CDR3 loop is CATSLEAGFYEQYF. The CDR3 DNA sequence: TGTGCCACCAGTTTAGAGGCAGGCTTCTACGAGCAGTACTTC.